Presented here are 24 T cell receptor beta chains from one specimen sequenced in a study of T-cell memory formation after mild COVID-19. From the 5' RACE reads, TCRdb called clonotypes with MiXCR, one entry per CDR3 protein. Here the sample spans 110,000 to 150,000 distinct CDR3 sequences, about 14% being singletons. Sequencing was carried out using PBMCs or a T cell subset sorted from them (not recorded which). The source is an adult woman who had mild COVID-19 (a few samples of this study predate the infection). Cell type and time point are not known.

This clonotype was counted at least ten times. This chain connects TRBV20-1 to TRBJ2-7, with D possibly matching TRBD1 (7 bases). Germline CDR1 is DFQATT and CDR2 is SNEGSKA (reference sequence). V gave up 2 bases and J gave up 4 bases, with 12 bases separating them. CDR3 length: 13 residues. CDR3 protein: CSARSRGEYEQYF. For the CDR3, the DNA is TGCAGTGCTAGATCCAGGGGGGAATACGAGCAGTACTTC.

The chain employs TRBV5-6 and TRBJ2-1; no firm D call. The V end lost 1 base, the J end lost 0 bases, and 8 bases lay between the germline ends. The length of the CDR3 is 15 residues. CDR1 is SGHDT and CDR2 is YYEEEE in the germline V gene. CDR3 loop: CASSLKASSYNEQFF. Here the CDR3 DNA reads TGTGCCAGCAGCTTGAAGGCTAGCTCCTACAATGAGCAGTTCTTC.

The table lists this clonotype with a few counts. The rearrangement uses TRBV7-6 and TRBJ2-2, with TRBD1 matching 10 bases. With 4 bases clipped from V and 0 bases from J, the junction kept 8 bases outside the gene matches. From germline, CDR1 is SGHVS and CDR2 FNYEAQ. This CDR3 comprises 18 residues. CDR3 coding DNA: TGTGCCAGCAGCTCGACCCCGGGACAGGGGACGAACACCGGGGAGCTGTTTTTT. Encoded protein: CASSSTPGQGTNTGELFF. Supplemented by reference TRBV7-6 and TRBJ2-2, the full variable domain reads GAGVSQSPRYKVTKRGQDVALRCDPISGHVSLYWYRQALGQGPEFLTYFNYEAQQDKSGLPNDRFSAERPEGSISTLTIQRTEQRDSAMYRCASSSTPGQGTNTGELFFGEGSRLTVL.

The chain joins TRBV7-8 to TRBJ2-5, with D perhaps TRBD1 or TRBD2 (6 bases each). The length of the CDR3 is 16 residues. Trimming took 1 base from V and 4 from J, leaving 16 bases between them. Germline values: CDR1 SGHVS, CDR2 FQNEAQ. CDR3 in amino acids: CASSLGEATGGETQYF. The CDR3 DNA follows: TGTGCCAGCAGCTTAGGGGAGGCGACAGGCGGAGAGACCCAGTACTTC.

This sequence joins TRBV7-8 and TRBJ2-7, with D maybe TRBD1 (6 bases). This CDR3 has 14 residues. The germline gives CDR1 SGHVS, CDR2 FQNEAQ. Trimming cost V 5 bases and J 1 base, with 12 bases left between them. CDR3 in DNA: TGTGCCAGCAGCACCCGGGACACATCCTACGAGCAGTACTTC. Translated, it gives CASSTRDTSYEQYF.

This chain links TRBV4-1 with TRBJ2-5; D might be TRBD2 (6 bases). The ends were cut back, 1 base at V and 5 bases at J, with 8 bases in the middle. The CDR3 has 13 amino acids. Germline values: CDR1 MGHRA, CDR2 YSYEKL. The CDR3 coding sequence is TGCGCCAGCAGCCAAGGGGGGGTCGAGACCCAGTACTTC. It encodes CASSQGGVETQYF.

The chain couples TRBV27 to TRBJ2-6, with 8 positions matching TRBD1. The CDR3 has 16 residues. Per germline, CDR1 MNHEY and CDR2 SMNVEV (reference sequence). The J segment lost 2 bases and the V segment lost 6 bases, leaving 6 bases of the junction unmatched. The CDR3 is CASRQGAATGANVLTF. The CDR3 region has the DNA TGTGCCAGCAGGCAGGGGGCAGCCACTGGGGCCAACGTCCTGACTTTC. The complete variable domain, with remaining parts taken from reference TRBV27 and TRBJ2-6, reads EAQVTQNPRYLITVTGKKLTVTCSQNMNHEYMSWYRQDPGLGLRQIYYSMNVEVTDKGDVPEGYKVSRKEKRNFPLILESPSPNQTSLYFCASRQGAATGANVLTFGAGSRLTVL.

This clonotype was detected a few times. V and J are TRBV6-6 and TRBJ1-1, with a tentative D call TRBD1 (6 bases). This CDR3 is 14 amino acids long. The germline V and J ends were trimmed by 6 bases and 7 bases, with 18 bases remaining between them. Germline assignment: CDR1 MNHNY and CDR2 SVGAGI (reference sequence). The CDR3 loop is CASSIRGGGVEAFF. The CDR3 DNA reads as TGTGCCAGCAGCATCAGGGGAGGAGGGGTTGAAGCTTTCTTT.

This clonotype has ten or more counts. J is TRBJ2-3 and V is TRBV12-3 or TRBV12-4, with TRBD1 matching 8 bases. Unmatched junction bases numbered 7, after V lost 5 bases and J lost 0 bases. This CDR3 region has 16 residues. The CDR3 loop reads CASSTRTGLSTDTQYF. The CDR3 coding sequence is TGTGCCAGCAGTACAAGGACAGGGTTGAGCACAGATACGCAGTATTTT.

The J gene is TRBJ1-5, the V gene TRBV9; no reliable D call. Trimming shortened V by 0 bases and J by 4 bases, and 8 bases separated the two germline ends. The CDR3 has 14 amino acids. Germline V CDR1 and CDR2: SGDLS, YYNGEE. DNA for the CDR3: TGTGCCAGCAGCGTAGGGGCAGAGAATCAGCCCCAGCATTTT. It codes for CASSVGAENQPQHF.

This clonotype was counted between two and nine times. The rearrangement joins TRBV7-9 to TRBJ2-1, with D perhaps TRBD1 (6 bases). The CDR3 extends over 15 amino acids. Germline CDR1 and CDR2: SEHNR and FQNEAQ (reference sequence). V lost 4 bases and J 1 base, leaving 11 bases between the germline ends. The chain's CDR3 is CASSSTTGSYNEQFF. The CDR3 DNA is TGTGCCAGCAGCTCAACGACAGGTTCCTACAATGAGCAGTTCTTC.

This chain connects TRBV20-1 to TRBJ2-7; D not resolved. V lost 5 bases and J lost 0, with 11 bases in between. Looked up from germline, CDR1 is DFQATT and CDR2 is SNEGSKA (reference sequence). The CDR3 sequence is 13 residues long. This chain's CDR3 is CSALPADSYEQYF. CDR3 in DNA: TGCAGTGCTCTCCCGGCGGACTCCTACGAGCAGTACTTC.

The V and J genes are TRBV27 and TRBJ2-1; a possible D gene is TRBD2 (6 bases). There are 13 residues in the CDR3. V dropped 2 bases and J dropped 10 bases, with 12 bases sitting between them. Germline CDR1 is MNHEY and CDR2 is SMNVEV (reference sequence). The CDR3 sequence is CASSLGAGGEQFF. CDR3 in DNA: TGTGCCAGCAGTTTAGGGGCCGGGGGAGAGCAGTTCTTC.

The chain uses TRBV6-6 and TRBJ2-7, with 10 bases matching TRBD2. This CDR3 spans 15 amino acids. Per germline, CDR1 MNHNY and CDR2 SVGAGI (reference sequence). Unmatched junction bases numbered 11, after V lost 5 bases and J lost 7 bases. This CDR3 is CASSPGVSGRREQYF. CDR3 coding DNA: TGTGCCAGCAGTCCCGGCGTTAGCGGGAGGCGTGAGCAGTACTTC.

The V call is TRBV25-1, the J call TRBJ2-7, with D perhaps matching TRBD2 (6 bases). The CDR3 is 14 amino acids. V dropped 3 bases and J dropped 3 bases, with 12 bases sitting between them. Germline loops: CDR1 MGHDK, CDR2 SYGVNS. CDR3 in amino acids: CASSDRSGGYEQYF. CDR3 nucleotide sequence: TGTGCCAGCAGTGATAGGTCCGGGGGCTACGAGCAGTACTTC.

The sample holds a few counts of this clonotype. The rearrangement joins TRBV2 to TRBJ2-7, with 14 bases matching TRBD2. J lost 0 bases, V lost 5 bases, and 9 bases had no gene match. Germline-derived CDR1 and CDR2 are SNHLY and FYNNEI. CDR3 length: 18 amino acids. In DNA form, the CDR3 reads TGTGCCAGCAGTCAAGGACTAGCGGGAGGACCGAGCTCCTACGAGCAGTACTTC. The encoded protein is CASSQGLAGGPSSYEQYF.

The sample holds a few counts of this clonotype. The V call is TRBV5-1, the J call TRBJ2-7; 10 bases are a match to TRBD1. J gave up 7 bases and V 3 bases, and 7 bases lay outside the gene matches. Germline V gives CDR1 SGHRS, CDR2 YFSETQ. The CDR3 spans 14 residues. CDR3 sequence: CASSSPGQGREQYF. The CDR3 DNA reads as TGCGCCAGCAGCTCCCCGGGACAGGGGCGGGAGCAGTACTTC.

The chain is built from TRBV4-1 and TRBJ2-5; either TRBD1 or TRBD2 may supply D (6 bases each). In germline, CDR1 is MGHRA, CDR2 YSYEKL. The V end lost 5 bases, the J end lost 5 bases, and 15 bases lay between the germline ends. The CDR3 has 14 residues. The CDR3 DNA sequence: TGCGCCAGCAGCTGGGGGGCCGGGATGGAGACCCAGTACTTC. The encoded protein is CASSWGAGMETQYF.

This sequence joins TRBV5-1 and TRBJ1-2; tentative D call: TRBD1 (6 bases). V gave up 0 bases and J gave up 2 bases, with 8 bases separating them. Looked up from germline, CDR1 is SGHRS and CDR2 is YFSETQ. This CDR3 has 14 residues. CDR3 in DNA: TGCGCCAGCAGCTTGGAGCAGGGGAACTATGGCTACACCTTC. Its translation: CASSLEQGNYGYTF.

The chain combines TRBV12-5 with TRBJ1-1; no clear D. The V gene's germline CDR1 is LGHNT and CDR2 FRNRAP. The germline V and J ends were trimmed by 1 base and 0 bases, with 3 bases remaining between them. The length of the CDR3 is 13 residues. CDR3 residues: CASGLGMNTEAFF. CDR3 nucleotide sequence: TGTGCTAGTGGTTTGGGTATGAACACTGAAGCTTTCTTT.

V gene TRBV29-1 combines with J gene TRBJ1-4; D remains ambiguous. The CDR3 is 15 amino acids. The V end lost 4 bases, the J end lost 6 bases, and 18 bases lay between the germline ends. Per the germline V gene, CDR1 is SQVTM and CDR2 is ANQGSEA. The DNA of the CDR3 is TGCAGCGTTGCCGGTGGCGCGGCCGTTGATGAAAAACTGTTTTTT. Protein: CSVAGGAAVDEKLFF.

This chain joins TRBV7-3 and TRBJ1-1; the D is unclear. The CDR3 runs 12 residues. The V and J ends lost 5 bases and 1 base respectively, with 5 bases between them. The germline V gene encodes CDR1 SGHTA and CDR2 FQGTGA. CDR3 in DNA: TGTGCCAGCAGCGAACCGAACACTGAAGCTTTCTTT. Translated, it gives CASSEPNTEAFF.

V usage is TRBV29-1 and J usage is TRBJ1-1, with D perhaps TRBD1 (6 bases). The CDR3 extends over 13 amino acids. Germline CDR1 SQVTM, CDR2 ANQGSEA. V lost 3 bases, J lost 7 bases, and 15 bases lay in between. The CDR3 loop reads CSVEWGGGGEAFF. In DNA form, the CDR3 reads TGCAGCGTTGAGTGGGGAGGGGGGGGTGAAGCTTTCTTT.

This clonotype was seen many times. The chain combines TRBV9 with TRBJ2-7; D gene unclear. Trimming took off 0 bases at V and 1 base at J, with 8 bases between the two ends. Germline assignment: CDR1 SGDLS and CDR2 YYNGEE. The CDR3 runs 14 residues. CDR3 protein: CASSVEWESYEQYF. The CDR3 coding sequence is TGTGCCAGCAGCGTAGAGTGGGAATCCTACGAGCAGTACTTC.